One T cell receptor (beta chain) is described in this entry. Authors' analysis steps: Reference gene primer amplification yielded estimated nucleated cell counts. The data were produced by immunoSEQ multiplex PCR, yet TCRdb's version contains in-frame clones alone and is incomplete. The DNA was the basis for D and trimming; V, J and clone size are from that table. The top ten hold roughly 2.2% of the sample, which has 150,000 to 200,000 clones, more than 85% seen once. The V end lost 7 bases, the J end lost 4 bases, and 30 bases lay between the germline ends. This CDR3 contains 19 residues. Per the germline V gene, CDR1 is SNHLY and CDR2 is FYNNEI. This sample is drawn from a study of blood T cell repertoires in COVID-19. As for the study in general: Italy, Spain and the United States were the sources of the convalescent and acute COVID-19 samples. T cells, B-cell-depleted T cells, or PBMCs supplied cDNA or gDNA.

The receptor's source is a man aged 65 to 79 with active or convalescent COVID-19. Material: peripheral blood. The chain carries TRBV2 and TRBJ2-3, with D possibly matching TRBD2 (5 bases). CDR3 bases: TGTGCCAGCATCGGACCGGATGCGGGTCCGTATAGGTCCCCAGATACGCAGTATTTT. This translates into CASIGPDAGPYRSPDTQYF.